The 28 T cell receptor beta chains below come from one sample, sequenced in a study of vaccination effects on CD4 cells after COVID-19. Following 10 days of culture, CD4+ T cells were isolated. These receptors are not linked to any known antigen. Assay used: immunoSEQ multiplex PCR; TCRdb lists only in-frame clones, some missing. The sample has around 26,000 clones, nearly 75% seen once. The sample in question was CD4+ T cells from PBMCs cultured without peptide, obtained before COVID-19 vaccination. The origin of the receptors is a human donor who received a COVID-19 vaccine.

This chain uses TRBV7-9 with TRBJ2-3, with TRBD1 as a possible D gene (5 bases). This CDR3 has 13 amino acids. Trimming took off 4 bases at V and 4 bases at J, with 9 bases between the two ends. The V gene's germline CDR1 is SEHNR and CDR2 FQNEAQ (reference sequence). CDR3 nucleotide sequence: TGTGCCAGCAGCTCCCAGGGCGCAGATACGCAGTATTTT. Its protein is CASSSQGADTQYF.

The genes are TRBV28 and TRBJ1-2; D may be TRBD1 (5 bases). Germline V lookup: CDR1 MDHEN, CDR2 SYDVKM. V lost 5 bases, J lost 4 bases, and 11 bases lay in between. CDR3 size: 13 residues. For the CDR3, the DNA is TGTGCCAGCAGTCGTGGGGGAGCCTATGGCTACACCTTC. Its protein is CASSRGGAYGYTF.

This clone occurred a few times. The chain has TRBV7-2 and TRBJ2-2; D is unresolved. Deletions cut 1 base from V and 4 bases from J, with 7 bases between. This CDR3 region has 14 residues. From germline, CDR1 is SGHTA and CDR2 FQGNSA. CDR3 sequence: CASSLDGGTGELFF. The CDR3, as DNA: TGTGCCAGCAGCTTAGACGGTGGCACCGGGGAGCTGTTTTTT. The full variable domain, its missing parts supplied by reference TRBV7-2 and TRBJ2-2, is GAGVSQSPSNKVTEKGKDVELRCDPISGHTALYWYRQSLGQGLEFLIYFQGNSAPDKSGLPSDRFSAERTGGSVSTLTIQRTQQEDSAVYLCASSLDGGTGELFFGEGSRLTVL.

The CDR3 region has the DNA TGTGCCAGCAGTTCCTTTACGTGGGACAGGAGTAATCAGCCCCAGCATTTT. This encodes CASSSFTWDRSNQPQHF. The V call is TRBV28, the J call TRBJ1-5, with 8 bases matching TRBD1. The V gene's germline CDR1 is MDHEN and CDR2 SYDVKM. The V segment lost 4 bases and the J segment 4 bases; nucleotides outside the gene matches: 12. The length of the CDR3 is 17 residues.

V is TRBV6-5 and J is TRBJ1-1, with D possibly being TRBD1 (6 bases). CDR3 length: 15 residues. From germline, CDR1 is MNHEY and CDR2 SVGAGI. Trimming stripped 6 bases from V and 0 bases from J, with 14 bases between. The CDR3 DNA follows: TGTGCCAGCAGGATACAGGGAGTATTGAACACTGAAGCTTTCTTT. As protein: CASRIQGVLNTEAFF.

V usage is TRBV12-5 and J usage is TRBJ1-4, with 8 bases lining up with TRBD1. Per the germline V gene, CDR1 is LGHNT and CDR2 is FRNRAP. The length of the CDR3 is 18 residues. The V gene end was trimmed by 4 bases and the J gene end by 4 bases; junction bases not matched to a gene: 14. The CDR3 protein is CASGSRRGQRGINEKLFF. The CDR3, as DNA: TGTGCTAGTGGTTCCCGCAGGGGGCAACGGGGAATTAATGAAAAACTGTTTTTT.

The chain combines TRBV2 with TRBJ1-3, with 8 bases that match TRBD1. J gave up 1 base and V 4 bases, and 9 bases lay outside the gene matches. The CDR3 contains 17 residues. Germline V CDR1 and CDR2: SNHLY, FYNNEI. The CDR3 DNA is TGTGCCAGCAGTGTCGGTGGACAGGGTATATCTGGAAACACCATATATTTT. Protein: CASSVGGQGISGNTIYF.

The chain couples TRBV18 to TRBJ1-1; 10 bases fit TRBD1. CDR3 length: 16 amino acids. Per the germline V gene, CDR1 is KGHSH and CDR2 is LQKENI. Trimming cost V 2 bases and J 0 bases; bases outside gene matches: 3. This CDR3 is CASSPMGQGLNTEAFF. Here the CDR3 DNA reads TGTGCCAGCTCACCAATGGGACAGGGGTTGAACACTGAAGCTTTCTTT.

The gene calls are TRBV6-1 and TRBJ2-1, with 8 bases lining up with TRBD2. Per the germline V gene, CDR1 is MNHNS and CDR2 is SASEGT. Trimming took 4 bases from V and 7 from J; bases not matched to a gene: 12. There are 16 residues in the CDR3. The CDR3 bases are TGTGCCAGCAGTGCTCCTTACGGGGGGGCTGGGAATGAGCAGTTCTTC. Protein: CASSAPYGGAGNEQFF.

The chain joins TRBV7-9 to TRBJ1-4; D may be TRBD1 (5 bases). Germline CDR1 and CDR2: SEHNR and FQNEAQ (reference sequence). Trimming stripped 1 base from V and 5 bases from J, with 11 bases between. The CDR3 contains 15 residues. CDR3 DNA: TGTGCCAGCAGCTTAGATAGGGGAAGCAATGAAAAACTGTTTTTT. Its protein product is CASSLDRGSNEKLFF.

The chain carries TRBV2 and TRBJ1-4; D uncertain. CDR1 is SNHLY, CDR2 FYNNEI, per germline. Trimming removed 1 base at V and 0 bases at J, with 9 bases between. The CDR3 runs 16 residues. The CDR3 DNA follows: TGTGCCAGCAGTGAAGTTTTGATAACAACTAATGAAAAACTGTTTTTT. Encoded protein: CASSEVLITTNEKLFF.

This chain joins TRBV7-2 and TRBJ1-6, with D uncertain. The CDR3 has 16 amino acids. Trimming cost V 3 bases and J 10 bases, with 19 bases left between them. Germline V gene data show CDR1 as SGHTA and CDR2 as FQGNSA. The CDR3 here is CASSLGSQQVGSPLHF. The CDR3 DNA follows: TGTGCCAGCAGCTTGGGTTCTCAGCAAGTGGGGTCACCCCTCCACTTT.

Of note for this clone: Other nucleotide sequences from this sample produce the same CDR3. The V call is TRBV30, the J call TRBJ1-6; 8 nucleotides align to TRBD1. The CDR3 totals 11 residues. The germline V gene encodes CDR1 GTSNPN and CDR2 SVGIG (reference sequence). The V gene end was trimmed by 5 bases and the J gene end by 9 bases; junction bases not matched to a gene: 0. This CDR3 is CAWDRGSPLHF. Written as DNA, the CDR3 is TGTGCCTGGGACAGGGGTTCACCCCTCCACTTT. The full variable domain, with the rest looked up from reference TRBV30 and TRBJ1-6, is SQTIHQWPATLVQPVGSPLSLECTVEGTSNPNLYWYRQAAGRGLQLLFYSVGIGQISSEVPQNLSASRPQDRQFILSSKKLLLSDSGFYLCAWDRGSPLHFGNGTRLTVT.

The chain links TRBV7-2 to TRBJ2-7; 7 positions match TRBD2. There are 14 residues in the CDR3. V gave up 3 bases and J gave up 3 bases; unmatched junction bases: 5. Germline lookup yields CDR1 SGHTA and CDR2 FQGNSA. The CDR3 here is CASSFGRGSYEQYF. CDR3 in DNA: TGTGCCAGCAGCTTTGGGCGGGGGAGCTACGAGCAGTACTTC.

As for this clone: Its ends do not fully match the called genes, so a read error is possible. The chain has TRBV5-1 and TRBJ2-3, with D perhaps given as TRBD1 or TRBD2 (6 bases each). Germline assignment: CDR1 SGHRS and CDR2 YFSETQ. The CDR3 extends over 19 amino acids. The CDR3 coding sequence is TGTGCCAGCAGCATTGAGTTTTTCTCGGACAGCGGGTGGACAGATACGCAGTATTTT. Its translation: CASSIEFFSDSGWTDTQYF.

This clone turned up a few times. The rearrangement uses TRBV30 and TRBJ1-1; possibly TRBD1 for D (6 bases). The CDR3 is 16 residues long. Germline values: CDR1 GTSNPN, CDR2 SVGIG (reference sequence). V gave up 2 bases and J gave up 7 bases, with 23 bases separating them. The CDR3 DNA sequence: TGTGCCTGGAGTCGATCAAGAACAGGGAGGGGTGGTGAAGCTTTCTTT. It is translated as CAWSRSRTGRGGEAFF.

The genes are TRBV7-2 and TRBJ2-3; no reliable D call. Trimming removed 2 bases from V and 2 bases from J, with 8 bases in between. CDR1 and CDR2 from the germline V gene are SGHTA and FQGNSA. The CDR3 is 14 amino acids. CDR3 in amino acids: CASSLKGPTDTQYF. The CDR3 bases are TGTGCCAGCAGCTTAAAAGGGCCCACAGATACGCAGTATTTT.

The chain links TRBV5-1 to TRBJ1-3; D is ambiguous. The germline CDR1 and CDR2 sequences are SGHRS and YFSETQ. The CDR3 has 16 amino acids. The V end was cut by 4 bases, the J end by 0 bases, with 14 bases between. The CDR3 protein is CASSAGPPYSGNTIYF. The CDR3 bases are TGCGCCAGCAGCGCCGGACCTCCGTACTCTGGAAACACCATATATTTT.

The DNA of the CDR3 is TGTGCCAGCAGGCCATTGACAGGGGATAATTCACCCCTCCACTTT. It is translated as CASRPLTGDNSPLHF. The chain carries TRBV2 and TRBJ1-6, with TRBD1 identical over 8 bases. The CDR3 has 15 amino acids. V lost 6 bases, J lost 5 bases, and 6 bases stayed unmatched. Germline V gives CDR1 SNHLY, CDR2 FYNNEI.

The J gene is TRBJ1-2, the V gene TRBV9; TRBD1 aligns across 7 bases. J was trimmed by 5 bases and V by 4 bases; bases with no gene match: 5. Germline CDR1 is SGDLS and CDR2 is YYNGEE. The CDR3 has 13 residues. The CDR3 region is CASSWDSGYGYTF. CDR3 coding DNA: TGTGCCAGCAGCTGGGACAGTGGTTATGGCTACACCTTC. Together with reference TRBV9 and TRBJ1-2, the CDR3 gives the full variable domain: DSGVTQTPKHLITATGQRVTLRCSPRSGDLSVYWYQQSLDQGLQFLIQYYNGEERAKGNILERFSAQQFPDLHSELNLSSLELGDSALYFCASSWDSGYGYTFGSGTRLTVV.

This clone is medium-sized within its sample. The chain employs TRBV5-4 and TRBJ1-2; the D is unclear. The CDR3 contains 12 residues. V shed 3 bases and J shed 0 bases, with 3 bases lying between them. Germline V gene data show CDR1 as SGHNT and CDR2 as YYREEE (reference sequence). The CDR3 region has the DNA TGTGCCAGCAGCTCCTCTAACTATGGCTACACCTTC. Translated: CASSSSNYGYTF.

The rearrangement uses TRBV24-1 and TRBJ2-2, with 8 bases identical to TRBD1. CDR3 length: 15 amino acids. Germline V gives CDR1 KGHDR, CDR2 SFDVKD. V was clipped by 0 bases and J by 8 bases; unmatched bases: 4. The CDR3 spells CATSDLNRGAGELFF. In DNA, the CDR3 is TGTGCCACCAGTGATTTGAACAGGGGGGCTGGGGAGCTGTTTTTT.

This clone came up once. This sequence joins TRBV24-1 and TRBJ2-2; 8 bases align to TRBD2. CDR3 length equals 17 residues. V trimming: 3 bases; J trimming: 0 bases; junction bases outside the gene matches: 5. Per germline, CDR1 KGHDR and CDR2 SFDVKD. Written as DNA, the CDR3 is TGTGCCACCAGTGATCGGGGCGGGAGGACGAACACCGGGGAGCTGTTTTTT. Translation: CATSDRGGRTNTGELFF.

The chain carries TRBV5-5 and TRBJ2-5; no firm D call. The germline V gene has CDR1 SGHKS and CDR2 YYEKEE (reference sequence). CDR3 length: 14 residues. The germline V and J ends were trimmed by 0 bases and 1 base, with 7 bases remaining between them. CDR3 protein: CASSLESGQETQYF. CDR3 DNA: TGTGCCAGCAGCTTGGAGTCAGGCCAAGAGACCCAGTACTTC.

This clone was observed a single time. The rearrangement links TRBV3-1 (or the pseudogene TRBV3-2) to TRBJ1-2; possibly TRBD1 for D (6 bases). This CDR3 comprises 15 residues. Germline V gives CDR1 LGHDT, CDR2 YNNKEL (reference sequence). Trimming pared 2 bases from V and 1 base from J, leaving 11 bases between. Here the CDR3 DNA reads TGTGCCAGCAGCCAACAGGGGACCCATAACTATGGCTACACCTTC. Protein sequence: CASSQQGTHNYGYTF.

This clone appeared once. The chain uses TRBV18 and TRBJ2-7; D could derive from TRBD1 or TRBD2 (5 bases each). Trimming shortened V by 2 bases and J by 9 bases, and 20 bases separated the two germline ends. In germline, CDR1 is KGHSH, CDR2 LQKENI. This CDR3 region has 15 residues. DNA of the CDR3: TGTGCCAGCTCACCAACCGGGACGGGCTTGGCGTGGCAGTACTTC. Its protein product is CASSPTGTGLAWQYF.

DNA of the CDR3: TGTGCCACCCAGACAGGGAGAGGGTCACCCCTCCACTTT. Its protein product is CATQTGRGSPLHF. V gene TRBV19 combines with J gene TRBJ1-6; 7 bases match TRBD1. Looked up from germline, CDR1 is LNHDA and CDR2 is SQIVND (reference sequence). V lost 10 bases and J lost 10; bases outside the gene matches: 10. CDR3 length: 13 amino acids.

The genes are TRBV28 and TRBJ2-7; maybe TRBD1 (6 bases). Deletions cut 2 bases from V and 12 bases from J, with 17 bases between. The CDR3 extends over 13 amino acids. Germline V gene data show CDR1 as MDHEN and CDR2 as SYDVKM. The CDR3 protein is CASSLGRQGNPYF. In DNA, the CDR3 is TGTGCCAGCAGTTTAGGTCGCCAGGGGAATCCGTACTTC.